This T cell receptor (beta chain) is from a study of blood T cell repertoires in COVID-19. Study in general: T cells, B-cell-depleted T cells, or PBMCs provided the cDNA or gDNA that served as material.

Original handling: Cell counts per sample came from amplifying reference gene primers. Clones were read by immunoSEQ multiplex PCR, and TCRdb kept only the in-frame ones, dropping some. The D gene and trimming were derived from the DNA, and the V and J assignments and clone size from that table. The sample yields 350,000 to 400,000 clones, roughly 87% seen once. CDR1 and CDR2 (germline): GTSNPN, SVGIG (reference sequence). Trimming cost V 2 bases and J 5 bases; bases outside gene matches: 6. There are 14 residues in the CDR3. The chain has TRBV30 and TRBJ1-5; 7 bases are shared with TRBD1. The sequence came from a woman aged 30 to 39 who had recovered from COVID-19. The source material was PBMCs or T cells enriched from blood (not recorded which). The CDR3 DNA follows: TGTGCCTGGAGTTGGTCAGGGGGACATCAGCCCCAGCATTTT. Amino acid sequence: CAWSWSGGHQPQHF.